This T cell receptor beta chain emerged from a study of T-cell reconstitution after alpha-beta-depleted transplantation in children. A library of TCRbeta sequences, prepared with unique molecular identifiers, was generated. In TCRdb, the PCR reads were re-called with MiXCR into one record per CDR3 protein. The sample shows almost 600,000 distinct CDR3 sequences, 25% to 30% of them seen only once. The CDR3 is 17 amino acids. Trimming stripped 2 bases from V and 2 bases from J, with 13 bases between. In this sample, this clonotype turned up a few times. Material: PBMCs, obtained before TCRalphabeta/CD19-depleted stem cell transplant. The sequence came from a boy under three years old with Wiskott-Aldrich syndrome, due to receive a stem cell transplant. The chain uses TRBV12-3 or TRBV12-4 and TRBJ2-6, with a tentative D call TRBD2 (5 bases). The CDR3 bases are TGTGCCAGCAGTTTATTGCCGGGAACGACTGGGGCCAACGTCCTGACTTTC. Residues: CASSLLPGTTGANVLTF.